The clone carrying this T cell receptor (beta chain) was picked up one time. Its antigen is as yet unknown. The CDR3 has 17 residues. V was pared by 0 bases and J by 1 base, with 13 bases between. Germline lookup yields CDR1 LNHNV and CDR2 YYDKDF (reference sequence). This specimen comes from a study of cytomegalovirus exposure and HLA in healthy donors. Study-level information: In terms of ancestry, the Caucasian-associated cluster contained about four fifths of the 350 to 450 genotyped donors. Whole-study findings and limits: Later work associated more than 15,000 TCR beta sequences with HLA alleles at 0.05 false discovery rate.

The primer mix had 60 Vbeta and 13 Jbeta primers. Data came from immunoSEQ multiplex PCR; TCRdb stores just in-frame clones and leaves some out. The sample yields around 150,000 clones, 70% to 80% seen once. This chain joins TRBV15 and TRBJ2-1; tentative D call: TRBD2 (5 bases). The receptor was isolated from a man aged 30 to 39 in good health and CMV-seronegative. Source material: PBMCs. The CDR3 nucleotides read TGTGCCACCAGCAGAGATCACGGGGAAGGGTCCTACAATGAGCAGTTCTTC. Protein sequence: CATSRDHGEGSYNEQFF.